This T cell receptor beta chain came from a study of long-term antiretroviral therapy in people with HIV. Study as a whole: Specimens dating back about a decade before the 2015 immediate-ART recommendation are the oldest included. Findings of the study overall: In samples taken after ART, diversity increased but remained below transplant donor control levels.

On this clone itself: Its antigen is as yet unknown.

The CDR3 spans 15 residues. The V and J ends lost 0 bases and 10 bases respectively, with 14 bases between them. Per germline, CDR1 SGDLS and CDR2 YYNGEE. immunoSEQ v3.0 was run at survey level. The study targeted about 40,000-50,000 T-cell genomes per sample in sequencing. The method was immunoSEQ multiplex PCR; TCRdb's version includes in-frame clones alone and lacks a portion of them. The data contain around 25,000 clones, over 70% of them singletons. The receptor was derived from a young man with HIV. Sequences were derived from unsorted PBMCs, sampled 3 years after starting antiretroviral therapy. The chain joins TRBV9 to TRBJ1-6; no clear D. The CDR3 DNA reads as TGTGCCAGCAGCGTAGATGAGGTGCGAGGGTCACCCCTCCACTTT. This translates into CASSVDEVRGSPLHF.